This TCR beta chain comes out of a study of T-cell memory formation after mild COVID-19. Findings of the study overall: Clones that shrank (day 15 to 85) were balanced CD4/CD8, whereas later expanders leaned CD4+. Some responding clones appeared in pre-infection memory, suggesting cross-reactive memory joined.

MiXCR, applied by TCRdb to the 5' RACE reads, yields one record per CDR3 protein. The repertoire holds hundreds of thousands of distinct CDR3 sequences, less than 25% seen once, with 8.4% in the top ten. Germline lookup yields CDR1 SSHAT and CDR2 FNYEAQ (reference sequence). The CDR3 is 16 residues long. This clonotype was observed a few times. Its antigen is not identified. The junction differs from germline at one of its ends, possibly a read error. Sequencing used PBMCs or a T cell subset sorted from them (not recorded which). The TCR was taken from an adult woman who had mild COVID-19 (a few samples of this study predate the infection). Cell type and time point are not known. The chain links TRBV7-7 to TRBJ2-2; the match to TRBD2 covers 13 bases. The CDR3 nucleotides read TGTGCTAGCAGCCACCAAGGACTAGCGGGAGCCGGGGAGCTGTTTTTT. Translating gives CASSHQGLAGAGELFF.